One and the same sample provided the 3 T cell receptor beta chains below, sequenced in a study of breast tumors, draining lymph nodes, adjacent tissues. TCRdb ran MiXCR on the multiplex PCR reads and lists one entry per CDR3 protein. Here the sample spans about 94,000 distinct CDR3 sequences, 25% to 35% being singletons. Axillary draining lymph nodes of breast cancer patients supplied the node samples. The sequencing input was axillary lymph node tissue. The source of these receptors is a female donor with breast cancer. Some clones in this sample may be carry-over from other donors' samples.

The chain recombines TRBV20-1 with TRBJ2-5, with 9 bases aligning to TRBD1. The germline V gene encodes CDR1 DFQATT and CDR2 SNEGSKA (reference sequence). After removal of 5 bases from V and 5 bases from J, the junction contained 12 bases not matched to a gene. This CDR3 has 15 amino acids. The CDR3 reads CSAPDRGGGRETQYF. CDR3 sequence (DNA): TGCAGTGCTCCCGACAGGGGGGGCGGTAGGGAGACCCAGTACTTC.

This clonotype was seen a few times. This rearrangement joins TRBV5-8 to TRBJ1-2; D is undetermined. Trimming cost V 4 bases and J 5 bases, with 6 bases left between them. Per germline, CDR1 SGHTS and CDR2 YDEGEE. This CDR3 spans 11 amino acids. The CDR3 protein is CASSVQYGYTF. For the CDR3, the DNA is TGTGCCAGCAGCGTACAATATGGCTACACCTTC.

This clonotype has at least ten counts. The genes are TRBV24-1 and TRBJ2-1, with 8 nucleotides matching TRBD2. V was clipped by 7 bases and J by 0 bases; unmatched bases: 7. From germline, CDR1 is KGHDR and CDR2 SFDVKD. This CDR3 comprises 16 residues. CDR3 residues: CATSDAGTSSYNEQFF. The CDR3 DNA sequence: TGTGCCACCAGCGATGCCGGGACTAGCTCCTACAATGAGCAGTTCTTC.